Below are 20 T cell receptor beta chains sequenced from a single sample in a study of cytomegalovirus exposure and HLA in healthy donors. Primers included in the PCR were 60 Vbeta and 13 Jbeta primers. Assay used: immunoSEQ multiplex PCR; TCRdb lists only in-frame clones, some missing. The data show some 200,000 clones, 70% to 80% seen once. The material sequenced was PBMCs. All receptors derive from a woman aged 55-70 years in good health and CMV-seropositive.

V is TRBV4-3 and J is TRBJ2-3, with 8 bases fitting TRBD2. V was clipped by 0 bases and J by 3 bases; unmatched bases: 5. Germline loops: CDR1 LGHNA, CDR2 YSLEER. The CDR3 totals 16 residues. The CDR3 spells CASSQDVSGGTDTQYF. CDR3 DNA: TGCGCCAGCAGCCAAGATGTCAGCGGGGGAACAGATACGCAGTATTTT.

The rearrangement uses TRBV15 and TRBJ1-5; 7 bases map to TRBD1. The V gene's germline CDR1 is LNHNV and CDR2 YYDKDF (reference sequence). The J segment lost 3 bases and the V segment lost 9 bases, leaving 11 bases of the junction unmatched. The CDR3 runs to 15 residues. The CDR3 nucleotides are TGTGCCACGACGAAGGACAGGACAAACAATCAGCCCCAGCATTTT. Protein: CATTKDRTNNQPQHF.

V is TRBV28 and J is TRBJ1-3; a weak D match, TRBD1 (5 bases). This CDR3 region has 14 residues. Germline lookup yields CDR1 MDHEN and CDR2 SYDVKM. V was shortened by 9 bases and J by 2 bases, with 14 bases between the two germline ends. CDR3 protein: CASLMGPPGNTIYF. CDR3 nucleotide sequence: TGTGCCAGTTTAATGGGGCCACCTGGAAACACCATATATTTT.

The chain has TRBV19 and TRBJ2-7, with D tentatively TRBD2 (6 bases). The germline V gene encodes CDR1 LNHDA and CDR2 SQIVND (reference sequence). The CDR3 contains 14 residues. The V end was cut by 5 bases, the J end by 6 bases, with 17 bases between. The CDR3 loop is CASSFPDYRSEQYF. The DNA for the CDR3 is TGTGCCAGTAGTTTCCCGGACTACCGTAGCGAGCAGTACTTC. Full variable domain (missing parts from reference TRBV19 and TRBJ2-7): DGGITQSPKYLFRKEGQNVTLSCEQNLNHDAMYWYRQDPGQGLRLIYYSQIVNDFQKGDIAEGYSVSREKKESFPLTVTSAQKNPTAFYLCASSFPDYRSEQYFGPGTRLTVT.

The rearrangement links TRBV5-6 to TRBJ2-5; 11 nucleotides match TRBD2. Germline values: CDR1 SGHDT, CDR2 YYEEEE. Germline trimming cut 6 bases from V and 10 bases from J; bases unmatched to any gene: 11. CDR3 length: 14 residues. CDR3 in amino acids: CASTIGTSGLIQYF. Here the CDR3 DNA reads TGTGCCAGCACCATCGGGACTAGCGGCCTCATCCAGTACTTC.

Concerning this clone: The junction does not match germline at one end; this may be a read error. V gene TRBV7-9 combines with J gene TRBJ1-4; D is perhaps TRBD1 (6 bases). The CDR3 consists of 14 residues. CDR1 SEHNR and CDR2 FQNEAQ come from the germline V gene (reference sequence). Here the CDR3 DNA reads TGTTCCAGCAGCCAGGGGCCTTCTAATGAAAAACTGTTTTTT. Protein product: CSSSQGPSNEKLFF.

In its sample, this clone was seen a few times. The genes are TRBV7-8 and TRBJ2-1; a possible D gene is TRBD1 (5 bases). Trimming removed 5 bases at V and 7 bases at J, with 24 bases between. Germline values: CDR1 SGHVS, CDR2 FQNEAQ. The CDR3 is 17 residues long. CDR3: CASSPPLRTRQMNEQFF. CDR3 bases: TGTGCCAGCAGCCCACCTCTTAGGACGCGACAGATGAATGAGCAGTTCTTC.

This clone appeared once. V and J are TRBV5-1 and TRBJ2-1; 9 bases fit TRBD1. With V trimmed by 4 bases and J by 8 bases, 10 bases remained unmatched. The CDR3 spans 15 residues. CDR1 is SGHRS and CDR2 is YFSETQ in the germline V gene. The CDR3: CASSPTGTGFDEQFF. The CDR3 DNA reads TGCGCCAGCAGCCCCACCGGGACAGGGTTCGATGAGCAGTTCTTC.

The CDR3 coding sequence is TGTGCCAGCTCAGGAACCGGAGGGGGGGCTGGAAACACCATATATTTT. Its translation is CASSGTGGGAGNTIYF. The chain recombines TRBV18 with TRBJ1-3; D is possibly TRBD1 (6 bases). Trimming removed 5 bases from V and 2 bases from J, with 16 bases in between. Per the germline V gene, CDR1 is KGHSH and CDR2 is LQKENI. The CDR3 extends over 16 amino acids. Variable domain in full (rest from reference TRBV18 and TRBJ1-3): NAGVMQNPRHLVRRRGQEARLRCSPMKGHSHVYWYRQLPEEGLKFMVYLQKENIIDESGMPKERFSAEFPKEGPSILRIQQVVRGDSAAYFCASSGTGGGAGNTIYFGEGSWLTVV.

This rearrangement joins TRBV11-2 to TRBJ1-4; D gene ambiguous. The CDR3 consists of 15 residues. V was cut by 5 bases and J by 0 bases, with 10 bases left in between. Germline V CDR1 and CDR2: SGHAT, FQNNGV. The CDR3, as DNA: TGTGCCAGCAGCGGCCGGGTGTCAACTAATGAAAAACTGTTTTTT. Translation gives CASSGRVSTNEKLFF.

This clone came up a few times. CDR3 coding DNA: TGTGCCAGCAGTTCAATTCTACAGGGGGCATCTGGAAACACCATATATTTT. Residues: CASSSILQGASGNTIYF. The chain is built from TRBV28 and TRBJ1-3, with TRBD1 matching over 9 bases. The CDR3 is 17 amino acids. Germline trimming cut 4 bases from V and 1 base from J; bases unmatched to any gene: 8. Per the germline V gene, CDR1 is MDHEN and CDR2 is SYDVKM.

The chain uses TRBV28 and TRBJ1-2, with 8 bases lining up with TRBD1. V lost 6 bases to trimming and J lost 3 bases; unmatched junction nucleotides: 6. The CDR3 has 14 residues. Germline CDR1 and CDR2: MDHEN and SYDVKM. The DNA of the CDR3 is TGTGCCAGCAGGACGGACAGGGCGGACTATGGCTACACCTTC. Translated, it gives CASRTDRADYGYTF.

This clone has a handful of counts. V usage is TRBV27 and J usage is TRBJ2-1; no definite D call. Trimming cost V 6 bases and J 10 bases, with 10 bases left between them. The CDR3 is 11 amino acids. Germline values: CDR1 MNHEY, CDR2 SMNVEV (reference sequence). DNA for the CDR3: TGTGCCAGCAGCGACTCCCTCGAGCAGTTCTTC. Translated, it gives CASSDSLEQFF.

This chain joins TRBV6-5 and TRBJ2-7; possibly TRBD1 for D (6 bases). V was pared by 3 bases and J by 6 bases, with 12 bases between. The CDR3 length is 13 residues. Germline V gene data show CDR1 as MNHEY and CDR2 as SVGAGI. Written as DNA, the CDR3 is TGTGCCAGCAGTTATGAGGGGGTGTCCGAGCAGTACTTC. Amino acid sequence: CASSYEGVSEQYF.

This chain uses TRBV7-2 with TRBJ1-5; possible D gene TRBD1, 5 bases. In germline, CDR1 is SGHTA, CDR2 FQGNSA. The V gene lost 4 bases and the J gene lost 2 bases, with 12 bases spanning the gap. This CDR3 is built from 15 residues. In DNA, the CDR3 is TGTGCCAGCAGCTCGCAGGGCCGGGGCAATCAGCCCCAGCATTTT. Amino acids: CASSSQGRGNQPQHF.

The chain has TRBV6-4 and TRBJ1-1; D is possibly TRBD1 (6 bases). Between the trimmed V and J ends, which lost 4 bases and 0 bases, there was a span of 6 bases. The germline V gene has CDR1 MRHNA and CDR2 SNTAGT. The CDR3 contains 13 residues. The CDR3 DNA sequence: TGTGCCAGCAGTGGACAGGTGAACACTGAAGCTTTCTTT. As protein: CASSGQVNTEAFF.

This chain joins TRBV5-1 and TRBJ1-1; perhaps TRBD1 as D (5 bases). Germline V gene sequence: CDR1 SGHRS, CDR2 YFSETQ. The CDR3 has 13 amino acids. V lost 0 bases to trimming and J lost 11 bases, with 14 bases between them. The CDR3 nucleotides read TGCGCCAGCAGCTTGGAAATGGGGCGTGAGGCTTTCTTT. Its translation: CASSLEMGREAFF.

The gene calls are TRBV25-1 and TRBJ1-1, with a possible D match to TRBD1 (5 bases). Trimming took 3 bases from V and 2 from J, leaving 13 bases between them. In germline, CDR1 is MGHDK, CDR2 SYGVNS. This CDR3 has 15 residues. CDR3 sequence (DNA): TGTGCCAGCAGTGAGACCTGGAGGGGTAACACTGAAGCTTTCTTT. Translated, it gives CASSETWRGNTEAFF. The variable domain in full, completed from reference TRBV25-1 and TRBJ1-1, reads EADIYQTPRYLVIGTGKKITLECSQTMGHDKMYWYQQDPGMELHLIHYSYGVNSTEKGDLSSESTVSRIRTEHFPLTLESARPSHTSQYLCASSETWRGNTEAFFGQGTRLTVV.

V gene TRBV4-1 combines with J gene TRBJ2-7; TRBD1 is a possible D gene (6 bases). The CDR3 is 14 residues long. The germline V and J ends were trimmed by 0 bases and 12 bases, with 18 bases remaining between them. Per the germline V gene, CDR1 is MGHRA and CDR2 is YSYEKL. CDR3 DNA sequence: TGCGCCAGCAGCCAAGATTTTCTCGACAGGCCCTCGTACTTC. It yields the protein CASSQDFLDRPSYF.

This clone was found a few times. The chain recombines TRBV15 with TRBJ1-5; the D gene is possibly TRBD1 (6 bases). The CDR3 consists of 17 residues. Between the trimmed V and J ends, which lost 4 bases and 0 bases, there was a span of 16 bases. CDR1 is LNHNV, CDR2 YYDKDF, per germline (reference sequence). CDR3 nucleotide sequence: TGTGCCACCAGCACCTTCCCGAGGGGACATAGCAATCAGCCCCAGCATTTT. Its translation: CATSTFPRGHSNQPQHF.